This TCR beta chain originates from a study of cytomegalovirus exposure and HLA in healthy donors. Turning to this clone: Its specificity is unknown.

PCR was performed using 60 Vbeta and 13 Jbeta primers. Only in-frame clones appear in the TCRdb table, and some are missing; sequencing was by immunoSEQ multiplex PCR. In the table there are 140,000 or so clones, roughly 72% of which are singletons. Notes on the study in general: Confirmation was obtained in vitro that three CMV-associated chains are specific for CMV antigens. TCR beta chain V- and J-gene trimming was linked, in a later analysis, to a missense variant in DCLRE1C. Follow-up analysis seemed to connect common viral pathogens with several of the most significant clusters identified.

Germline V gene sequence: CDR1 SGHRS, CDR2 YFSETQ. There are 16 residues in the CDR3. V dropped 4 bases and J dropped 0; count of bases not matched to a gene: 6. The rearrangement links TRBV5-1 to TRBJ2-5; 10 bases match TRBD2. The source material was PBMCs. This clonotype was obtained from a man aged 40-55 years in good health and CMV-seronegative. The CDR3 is CASSLATSGYQETQYF. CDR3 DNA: TGCGCCAGCAGCCTCGCGACTAGCGGGTACCAAGAGACCCAGTACTTC.